Each of the 7 T cell receptor beta chains below was sequenced from the same sample in a study of cytomegalovirus exposure and HLA in healthy donors. The PCR ran on 60 Vbeta and 13 Jbeta primers. Profiling relied on immunoSEQ multiplex PCR, and the TCRdb table lists in-frame clones only, not all of them. The table has about 140,000 clones, roughly 85% seen once. The sequencing input was PBMCs. The receptors originated from a woman younger than 45 in good health and CMV-seronegative.

The genes are TRBV5-5 and TRBJ2-5, with D possibly being TRBD1 (5 bases). This CDR3 region has 15 residues. CDR1 is SGHKS and CDR2 is YYEKEE in the germline V gene (reference sequence). With 0 bases removed from V and 5 bases from J, the gap between germline ends came to 14 bases. In nucleotides, the CDR3 is TGTGCCAGCAGCTTGGAGGCAGGGCCCTACGAGACCCAGTACTTC. Encoded protein: CASSLEAGPYETQYF.

V is TRBV28 and J is TRBJ2-3; D is perhaps TRBD2 (5 bases). The V end lost 5 bases, the J end lost 3 bases, and 9 bases lay between the germline ends. The length of the CDR3 is 13 residues. In germline, CDR1 is MDHEN, CDR2 SYDVKM. The CDR3 DNA is TGTGCCAGCAGTCGCACTAGTACAGATACGCAGTATTTT. Translated: CASSRTSTDTQYF.

The rearrangement joins TRBV5-1 to TRBJ1-1; D is unclear. Germline V gene lookup returns CDR1 SGHRS and CDR2 YFSETQ. V shed 4 bases and J shed 4 bases, with 11 bases lying between them. This CDR3 has 13 amino acids. Here the CDR3 DNA reads TGCGCCAGCAGCCGGTTGGAGGGCACTGAAGCTTTCTTT. Protein sequence: CASSRLEGTEAFF.

CDR3 amino acids: CASGLLGRNYGYTF. CDR3 nucleotide sequence: TGTGCTAGTGGTCTTTTGGGCAGAAACTATGGCTACACCTTC. The V gene is TRBV12-5, the J gene TRBJ1-2; D remains ambiguous. CDR1 is LGHNT and CDR2 is FRNRAP in the germline V gene. Trimming pared 5 bases from V and 2 bases from J, leaving 12 bases between. The CDR3 totals 14 residues.

This chain uses TRBV6-5 with TRBJ2-2, with a tentative D call TRBD1 (6 bases). Deletions cut 6 bases from V and 5 bases from J, with 13 bases between. The germline CDR1 and CDR2 sequences are MNHEY and SVGAGI. This CDR3 contains 14 residues. The CDR3 spells CASRSPGETGELFF. The DNA of the CDR3 is TGTGCCAGCAGGAGTCCAGGGGAAACCGGGGAGCTGTTTTTT.

The chain carries TRBV9 and TRBJ1-2, with TRBD1 matching over 7 bases. The CDR3 consists of 13 residues. With 3 bases clipped from V and 7 bases from J, the junction kept 6 bases outside the gene matches. In germline, CDR1 is SGDLS, CDR2 YYNGEE. The DNA for the CDR3 is TGTGCCAGCAGCGCCACAGGGGTCCGTGGCTACACCTTC. This sequence encodes CASSATGVRGYTF. The full variable domain, with the rest looked up from reference TRBV9 and TRBJ1-2, is DSGVTQTPKHLITATGQRVTLRCSPRSGDLSVYWYQQSLDQGLQFLIQYYNGEERAKGNILERFSAQQFPDLHSELNLSSLELGDSALYFCASSATGVRGYTFGSGTRLTVV.

The chain uses TRBV6-5 and TRBJ2-2; D might be TRBD1 (6 bases). The CDR3 is 15 residues long. The germline V gene encodes CDR1 MNHEY and CDR2 SVGAGI. V dropped 5 bases and J dropped 6 bases, with 16 bases sitting between them. The CDR3 protein is CASSPDRWLAGELFF. In DNA, the CDR3 is TGTGCCAGCAGTCCCGACAGGTGGTTGGCCGGGGAGCTGTTTTTT.